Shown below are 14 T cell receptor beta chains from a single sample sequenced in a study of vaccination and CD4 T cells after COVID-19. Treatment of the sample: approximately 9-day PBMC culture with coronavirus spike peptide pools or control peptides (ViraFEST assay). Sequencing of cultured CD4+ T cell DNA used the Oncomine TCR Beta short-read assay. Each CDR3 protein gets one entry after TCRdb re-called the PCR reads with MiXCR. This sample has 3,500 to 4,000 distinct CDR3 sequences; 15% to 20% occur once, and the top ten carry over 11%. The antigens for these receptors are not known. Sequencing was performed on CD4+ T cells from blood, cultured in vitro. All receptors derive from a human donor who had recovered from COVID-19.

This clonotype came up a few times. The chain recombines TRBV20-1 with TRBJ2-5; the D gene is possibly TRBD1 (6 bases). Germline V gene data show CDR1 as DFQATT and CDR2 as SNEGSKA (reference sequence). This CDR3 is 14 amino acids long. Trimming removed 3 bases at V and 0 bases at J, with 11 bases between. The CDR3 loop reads CSARGAGDQETQYF. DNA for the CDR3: TGCAGTGCTAGGGGGGCAGGGGACCAAGAGACCCAGTACTTC.

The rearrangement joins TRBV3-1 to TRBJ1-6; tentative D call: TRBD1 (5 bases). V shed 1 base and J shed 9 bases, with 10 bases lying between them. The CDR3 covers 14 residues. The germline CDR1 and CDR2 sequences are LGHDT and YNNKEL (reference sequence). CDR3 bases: TGTGCCAGCAGCCAAGCAAGGGGAAGTTCACCCCTCCACTTT. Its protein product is CASSQARGSSPLHF.

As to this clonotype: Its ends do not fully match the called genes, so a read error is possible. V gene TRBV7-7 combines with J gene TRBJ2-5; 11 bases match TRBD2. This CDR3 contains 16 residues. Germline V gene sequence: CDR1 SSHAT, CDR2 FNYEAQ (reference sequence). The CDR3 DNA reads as TGTGCTAGCAGCTTGGCCGGGACTAGCGGAGGAGAGACCCAGTACTTC. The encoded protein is CASSLAGTSGGETQYF.

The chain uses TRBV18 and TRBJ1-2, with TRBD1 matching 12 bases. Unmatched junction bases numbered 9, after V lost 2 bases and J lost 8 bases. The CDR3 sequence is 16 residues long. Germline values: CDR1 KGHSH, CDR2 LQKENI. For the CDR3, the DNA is TGTGCCAGCTCACCATTACCCGGGACAGGGGGCGTCGGCTACACCTTC. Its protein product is CASSPLPGTGGVGYTF.

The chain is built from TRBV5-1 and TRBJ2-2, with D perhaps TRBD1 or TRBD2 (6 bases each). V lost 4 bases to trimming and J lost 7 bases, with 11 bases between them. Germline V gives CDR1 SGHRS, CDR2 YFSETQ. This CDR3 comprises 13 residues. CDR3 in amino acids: CASSPEGGGELFF. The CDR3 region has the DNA TGCGCCAGCAGCCCGGAGGGGGGCGGGGAGCTGTTTTTT.

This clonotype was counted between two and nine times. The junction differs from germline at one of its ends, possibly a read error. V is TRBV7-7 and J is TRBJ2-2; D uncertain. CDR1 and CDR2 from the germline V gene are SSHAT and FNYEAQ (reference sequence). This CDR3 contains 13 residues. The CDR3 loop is CASSLSPAGELFF. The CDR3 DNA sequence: TGTGCTAGCAGTTTGAGTCCTGCCGGGGAGCTGTTTTTT. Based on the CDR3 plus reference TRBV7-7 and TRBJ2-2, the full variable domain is GAGVSQSPRYKVTKRGQDVTLRCDPISSHATLYWYQQALGQGPEFLTYFNYEAQPDKSGLPSDRFSAERPEGSISTLTIQRTEQRDSAMYRCASSLSPAGELFFGEGSRLTVL.

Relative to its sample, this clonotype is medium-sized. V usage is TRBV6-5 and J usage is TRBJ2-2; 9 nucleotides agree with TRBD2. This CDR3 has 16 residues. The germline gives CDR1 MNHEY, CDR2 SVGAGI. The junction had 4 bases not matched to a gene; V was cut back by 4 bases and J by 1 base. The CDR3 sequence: CASSSFSGGNTGELFF. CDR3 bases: TGTGCCAGCAGTTCCTTTAGCGGGGGGAACACCGGGGAGCTGTTTTTT.

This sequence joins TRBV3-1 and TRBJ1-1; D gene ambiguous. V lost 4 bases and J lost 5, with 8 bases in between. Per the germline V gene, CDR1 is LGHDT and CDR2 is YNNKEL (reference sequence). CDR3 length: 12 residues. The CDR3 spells CASSRDWTEAFF. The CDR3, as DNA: TGTGCCAGCAGCCGAGACTGGACTGAAGCTTTCTTT.

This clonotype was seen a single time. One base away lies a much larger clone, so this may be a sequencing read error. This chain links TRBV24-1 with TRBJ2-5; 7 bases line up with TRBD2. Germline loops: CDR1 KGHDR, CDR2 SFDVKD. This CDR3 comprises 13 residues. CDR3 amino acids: CAPRWSAGEIQYF. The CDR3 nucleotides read TGTGCCCCCCGGTGGAGCGCGGGGGAGATCCAGTACTTC.

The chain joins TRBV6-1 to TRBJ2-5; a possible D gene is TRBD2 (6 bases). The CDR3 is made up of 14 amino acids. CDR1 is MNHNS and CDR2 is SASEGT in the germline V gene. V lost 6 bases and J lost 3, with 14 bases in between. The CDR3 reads CASRGIGGEETQYF. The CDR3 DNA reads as TGTGCCAGCAGGGGGATCGGAGGGGAAGAGACCCAGTACTTC.

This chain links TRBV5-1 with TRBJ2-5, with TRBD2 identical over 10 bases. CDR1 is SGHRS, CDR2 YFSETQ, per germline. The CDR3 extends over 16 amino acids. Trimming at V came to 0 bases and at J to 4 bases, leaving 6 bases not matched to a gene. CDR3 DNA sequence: TGCGCCAGCAGCTTGGCACTAGCGGGGTTTGGAGAGACCCAGTACTTC. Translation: CASSLALAGFGETQYF.

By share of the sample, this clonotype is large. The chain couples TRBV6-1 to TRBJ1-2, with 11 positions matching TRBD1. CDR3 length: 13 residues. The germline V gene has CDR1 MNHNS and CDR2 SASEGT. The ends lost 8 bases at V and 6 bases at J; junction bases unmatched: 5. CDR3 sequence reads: CASQDRGLNGYTF. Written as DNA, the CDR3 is TGTGCCAGCCAGGACAGGGGGCTAAATGGCTACACCTTC.

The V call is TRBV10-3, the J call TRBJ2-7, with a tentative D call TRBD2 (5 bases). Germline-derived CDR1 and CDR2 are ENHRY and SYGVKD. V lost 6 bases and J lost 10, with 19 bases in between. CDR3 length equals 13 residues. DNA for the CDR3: TGTGCCATCAGAAATTATGAGGCACCGGGACAGTACTTC. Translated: CAIRNYEAPGQYF.

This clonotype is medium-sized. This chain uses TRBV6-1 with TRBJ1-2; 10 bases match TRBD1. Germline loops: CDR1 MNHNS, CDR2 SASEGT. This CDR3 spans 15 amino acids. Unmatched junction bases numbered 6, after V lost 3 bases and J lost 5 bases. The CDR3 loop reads CASSDEGQGRYGYTF. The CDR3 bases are TGTGCCAGCAGTGACGAGGGACAGGGGAGGTATGGCTACACCTTC.